This TCR beta chain appears in the sequencing data of a study of beta chain features in type 1 diabetes. Findings of the study overall: The naive, central memory and Treg TCRB repertoires of patients appeared to be more similar to one another than those of healthy donors.

This clone was recorded a few times. Antigen: not known. Reverse transcribing all isolated RNA meant expressed TCRB transcripts were sequenced. Repertoires were generated with immunoSEQ multiplex PCR, while TCRdb's copy carries only in-frame clones and drops some. The table records 390,000 or so clones, approximately 15% of them present only once. The CDR3 is made up of 14 amino acids. CDR1 and CDR2 from the germline V gene are GTSNPN and SVGIG (reference sequence). Trimming removed 3 bases at V and 0 bases at J, with 10 bases between. This receptor was obtained from a man younger than 45 in good health. The material sequenced was naive CD4+ T cells from blood. The rearrangement joins TRBV30 to TRBJ2-3, with D tentatively TRBD2 (7 bases). Here the CDR3 reads CAWRGGGSTDTQYF. As DNA, the CDR3 is TGTGCCTGGAGGGGAGGGGGGAGCACAGATACGCAGTATTTT.